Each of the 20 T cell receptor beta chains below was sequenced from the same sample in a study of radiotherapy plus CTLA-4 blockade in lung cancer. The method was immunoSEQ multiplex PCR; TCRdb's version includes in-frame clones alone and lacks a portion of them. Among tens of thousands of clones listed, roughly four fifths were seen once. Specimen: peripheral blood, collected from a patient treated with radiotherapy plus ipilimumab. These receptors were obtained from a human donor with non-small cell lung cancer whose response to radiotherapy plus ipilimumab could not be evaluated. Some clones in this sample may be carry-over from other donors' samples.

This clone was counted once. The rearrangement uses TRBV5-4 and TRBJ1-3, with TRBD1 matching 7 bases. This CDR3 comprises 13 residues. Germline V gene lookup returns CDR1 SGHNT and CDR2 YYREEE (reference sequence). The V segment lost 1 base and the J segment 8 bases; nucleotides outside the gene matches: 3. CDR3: CASSLKGADTIYF. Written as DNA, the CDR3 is TGTGCCAGCAGCTTGAAGGGGGCTGACACCATATATTTT.

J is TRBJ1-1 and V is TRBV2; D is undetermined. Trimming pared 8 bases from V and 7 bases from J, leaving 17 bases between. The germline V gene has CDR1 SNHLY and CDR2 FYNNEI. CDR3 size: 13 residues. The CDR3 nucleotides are TGTGCCAGCCTCTCCCTCCCCGGGAGTGAAGCTTTCTTT. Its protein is CASLSLPGSEAFF.

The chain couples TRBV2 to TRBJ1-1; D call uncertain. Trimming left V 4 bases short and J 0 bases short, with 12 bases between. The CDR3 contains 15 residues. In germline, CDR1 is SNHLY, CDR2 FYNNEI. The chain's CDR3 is CASSGKLNMNTEAFF. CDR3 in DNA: TGTGCCAGCAGTGGCAAACTAAACATGAACACTGAAGCTTTCTTT. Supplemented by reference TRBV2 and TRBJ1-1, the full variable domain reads EPEVTQTPSHQVTQMGQEVILRCVPISNHLYFYWYRQILGQKVEFLVSFYNNEISEKSEIFDDQFSVERPDGSNFTLKIRSTKLEDSAMYFCASSGKLNMNTEAFFGQGTRLTVV.

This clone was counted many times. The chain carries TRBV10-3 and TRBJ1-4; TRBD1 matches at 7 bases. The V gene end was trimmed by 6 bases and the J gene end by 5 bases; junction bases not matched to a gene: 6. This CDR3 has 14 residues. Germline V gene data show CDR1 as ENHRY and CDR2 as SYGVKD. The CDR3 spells CAIRKGAGNEKLFF. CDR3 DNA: TGTGCCATCAGGAAGGGGGCGGGAAATGAAAAACTGTTTTTT.

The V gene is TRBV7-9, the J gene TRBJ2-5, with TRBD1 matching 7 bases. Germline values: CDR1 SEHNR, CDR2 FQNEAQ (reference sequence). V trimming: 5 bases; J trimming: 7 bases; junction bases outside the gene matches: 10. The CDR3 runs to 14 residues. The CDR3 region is CASSIRTGAATQYF. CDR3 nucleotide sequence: TGTGCCAGCAGCATTAGGACAGGCGCAGCGACCCAGTACTTC.

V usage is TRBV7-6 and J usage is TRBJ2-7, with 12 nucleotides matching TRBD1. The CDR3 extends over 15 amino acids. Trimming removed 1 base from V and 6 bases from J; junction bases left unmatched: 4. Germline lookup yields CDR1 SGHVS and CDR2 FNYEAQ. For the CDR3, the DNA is TGTGCCAGCAGCTTAGGGGACAGGGGGCTTGTCGAGCAGTACTTC. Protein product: CASSLGDRGLVEQYF.

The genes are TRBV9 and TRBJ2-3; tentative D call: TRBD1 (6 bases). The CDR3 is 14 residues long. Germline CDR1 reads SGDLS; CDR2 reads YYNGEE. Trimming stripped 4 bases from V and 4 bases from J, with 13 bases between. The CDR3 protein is CASSTTQGPDTQYF. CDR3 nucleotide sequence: TGTGCCAGCAGCACCACGCAGGGGCCAGATACGCAGTATTTT.

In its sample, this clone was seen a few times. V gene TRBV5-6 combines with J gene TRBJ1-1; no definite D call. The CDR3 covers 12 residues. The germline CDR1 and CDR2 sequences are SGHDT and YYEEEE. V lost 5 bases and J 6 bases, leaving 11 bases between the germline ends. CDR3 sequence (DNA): TGTGCCAGCAGTTTACGGAGCGCTGAAGCTTTCTTT. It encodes CASSLRSAEAFF.

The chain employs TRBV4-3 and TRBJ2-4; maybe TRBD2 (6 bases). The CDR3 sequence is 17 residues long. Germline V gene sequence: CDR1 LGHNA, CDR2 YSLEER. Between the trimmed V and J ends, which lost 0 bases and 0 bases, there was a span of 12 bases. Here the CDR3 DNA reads TGCGCCAGCAGCCAAGATGACACGGGGGTAGCCAAAAACATTCAGTACTTC. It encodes CASSQDDTGVAKNIQYF.

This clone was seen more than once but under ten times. CDR3 DNA sequence: TGTGCCAGCAGCTTAGTCCAGGGGGCCTACACCTTC. It specifies CASSLVQGAYTF. The chain has TRBV11-1 and TRBJ1-2; 8 bases agree with TRBD1. In germline, CDR1 is SGHAT, CDR2 FQDESV (reference sequence). V lost 1 base, J lost 10 bases, and 2 bases stayed unmatched. The CDR3 totals 12 residues.

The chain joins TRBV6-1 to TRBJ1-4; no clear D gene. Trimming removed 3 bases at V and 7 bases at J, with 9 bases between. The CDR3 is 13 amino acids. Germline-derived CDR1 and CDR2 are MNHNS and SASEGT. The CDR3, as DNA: TGTGCCAGCAGTGAGGTTTCAGGTGAAAAACTGTTTTTT. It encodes CASSEVSGEKLFF.

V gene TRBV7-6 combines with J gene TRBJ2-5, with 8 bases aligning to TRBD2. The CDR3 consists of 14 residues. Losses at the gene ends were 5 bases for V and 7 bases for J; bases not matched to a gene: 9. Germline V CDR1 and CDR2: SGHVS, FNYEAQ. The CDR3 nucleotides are TGTGCCAGCAGCCTCGAGACTAGCGTAAGGACCCAGTACTTC. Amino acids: CASSLETSVRTQYF. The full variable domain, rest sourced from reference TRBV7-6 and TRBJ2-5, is GAGVSQSPRYKVTKRGQDVALRCDPISGHVSLYWYRQALGQGPEFLTYFNYEAQQDKSGLPNDRFSAERPEGSISTLTIQRTEQRDSAMYRCASSLETSVRTQYFGPGTRLLVL.

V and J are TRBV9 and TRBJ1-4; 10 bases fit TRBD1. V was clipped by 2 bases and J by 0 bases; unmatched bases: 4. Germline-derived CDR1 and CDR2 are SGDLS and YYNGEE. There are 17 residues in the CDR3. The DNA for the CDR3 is TGTGCCAGCAGCGTGGGACAGGGGAGACCAACTAATGAAAAACTGTTTTTT. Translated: CASSVGQGRPTNEKLFF.

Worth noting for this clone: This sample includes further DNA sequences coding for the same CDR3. This CDR3 is CASTAGGSPDTQYF. As DNA, the CDR3 is TGTGCCAGCACGGCGGGGGGCTCCCCAGATACGCAGTATTTT. This sequence joins TRBV6-1 and TRBJ2-3; 8 bases are shared with TRBD2. In germline, CDR1 is MNHNS, CDR2 SASEGT. The ends lost 7 bases at V and 4 bases at J; junction bases unmatched: 7. CDR3 length: 14 amino acids.

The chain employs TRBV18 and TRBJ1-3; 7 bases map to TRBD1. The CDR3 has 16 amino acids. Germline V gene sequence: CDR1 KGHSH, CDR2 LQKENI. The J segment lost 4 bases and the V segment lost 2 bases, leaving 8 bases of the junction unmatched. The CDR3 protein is CASSPGLQGFGNTIYF. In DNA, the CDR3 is TGTGCCAGCTCACCAGGATTACAGGGGTTCGGAAACACCATATATTTT.

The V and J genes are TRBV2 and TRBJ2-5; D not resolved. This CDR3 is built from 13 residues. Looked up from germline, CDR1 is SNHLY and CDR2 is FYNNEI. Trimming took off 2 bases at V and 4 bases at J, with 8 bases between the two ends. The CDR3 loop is CASSELLGETQYF. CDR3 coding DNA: TGTGCCAGCAGTGAACTGCTAGGAGAGACCCAGTACTTC. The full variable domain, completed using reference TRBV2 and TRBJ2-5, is EPEVTQTPSHQVTQMGQEVILRCVPISNHLYFYWYRQILGQKVEFLVSFYNNEISEKSEIFDDQFSVERPDGSNFTLKIRSTKLEDSAMYFCASSELLGETQYFGPGTRLLVL.

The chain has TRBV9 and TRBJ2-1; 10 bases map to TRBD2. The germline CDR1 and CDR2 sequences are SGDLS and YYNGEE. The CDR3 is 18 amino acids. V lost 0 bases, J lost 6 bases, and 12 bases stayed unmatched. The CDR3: CASSVDFGSGGGFNEQFF. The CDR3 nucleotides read TGTGCCAGCAGCGTAGACTTCGGGAGCGGGGGGGGTTTCAATGAGCAGTTCTTC.

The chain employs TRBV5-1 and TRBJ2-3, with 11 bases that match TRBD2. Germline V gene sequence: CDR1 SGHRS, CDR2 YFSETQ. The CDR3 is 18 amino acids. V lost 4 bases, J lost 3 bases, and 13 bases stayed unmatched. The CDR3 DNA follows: TGCGCCAGCAGCGCCTTAGCGGGGGGGCTTCTGTGGACAGATACGCAGTATTTT. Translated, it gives CASSALAGGLLWTDTQYF.

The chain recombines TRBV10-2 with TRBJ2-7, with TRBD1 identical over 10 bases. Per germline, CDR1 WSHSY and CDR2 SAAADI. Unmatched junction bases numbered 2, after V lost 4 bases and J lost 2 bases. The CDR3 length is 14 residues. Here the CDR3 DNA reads TGCGCCAGCAGTGCCGGGACAGGGGCCTACGAGCAGTACTTC. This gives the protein CASSAGTGAYEQYF.

For the CDR3, the DNA is TGTGCCAGCAGCTGGGCACAGGGGGTCGGGAACTATGGCTACACCTTC. Its translation: CASSWAQGVGNYGYTF. The rearrangement joins TRBV9 to TRBJ1-2; 8 bases align to TRBD1. The CDR3 totals 16 residues. CDR1 SGDLS and CDR2 YYNGEE come from the germline V gene. Trimming at V came to 4 bases and at J to 2 bases, leaving 10 bases not matched to a gene.